The clone carrying this T cell receptor beta chain was detected many times. These data are taken from a study of early T cells in non-severe SARS-CoV-2 infection. The germline CDR1 and CDR2 sequences are SQVTM and ANQGSEA. The CDR3 covers 17 residues. V was shortened by 8 bases and J by 0 bases, with 23 bases between the two germline ends. Via MiXCR, TCRdb re-called the 5' RACE reads, giving one row per CDR3 protein. The table records some 49,000 distinct CDR3 sequences, under 8.5% of them present only once. The chain links TRBV29-1 to TRBJ2-1; D is unclear. The TCR comes from an adult who was a healthcare worker with PCR-confirmed SARS-CoV-2 infection or an uninfected control (not recorded which). The sample consisted of whole blood. CDR3 amino acids: CSLILVVGPSSYNEQFF. The CDR3 bases are TGCAGCCTAATCTTAGTAGTGGGCCCGAGCTCCTACAATGAGCAGTTCTTC.